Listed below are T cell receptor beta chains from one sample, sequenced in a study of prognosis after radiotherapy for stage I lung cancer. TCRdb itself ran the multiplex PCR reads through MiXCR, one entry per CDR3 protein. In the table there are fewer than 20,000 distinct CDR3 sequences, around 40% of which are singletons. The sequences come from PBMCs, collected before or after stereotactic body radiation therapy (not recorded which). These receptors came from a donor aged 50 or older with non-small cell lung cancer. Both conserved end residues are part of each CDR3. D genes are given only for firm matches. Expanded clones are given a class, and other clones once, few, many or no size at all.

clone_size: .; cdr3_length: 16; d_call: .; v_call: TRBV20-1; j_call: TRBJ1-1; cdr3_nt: TGCAGTGCTAGAGATCATAAACGAACAGGAAGCCATGAAGCTTTCTTT; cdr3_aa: CSARDHKRTGSHEAFF
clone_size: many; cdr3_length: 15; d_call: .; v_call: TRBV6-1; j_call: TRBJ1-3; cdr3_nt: TGTGCCAGCAGTCGAAGACCGGGCGGAGGAAACACCATATATTTT; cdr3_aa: CASSRRPGGGNTIYF
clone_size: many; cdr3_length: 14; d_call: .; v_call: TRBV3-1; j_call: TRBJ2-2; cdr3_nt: TGTGCCAGCAGCCAAGGGCGCTATACCGGGGAGCTGTTTTTT; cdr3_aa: CASSQGRYTGELFF
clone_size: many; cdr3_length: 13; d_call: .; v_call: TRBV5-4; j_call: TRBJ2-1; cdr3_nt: TGTGCCAGCAGCACCGGGAACTACAATGAGCAGTTCTTC; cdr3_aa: CASSTGNYNEQFF
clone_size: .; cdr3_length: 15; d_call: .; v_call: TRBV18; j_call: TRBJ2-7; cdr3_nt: TGTGCCAGCTCACCGATGGACACCTTGGAGGACGAGCAGTACTTC; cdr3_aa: CASSPMDTLEDEQYF
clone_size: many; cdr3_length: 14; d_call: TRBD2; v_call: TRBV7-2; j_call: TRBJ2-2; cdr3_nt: TGTGCCAGCAGCTCGGGACTAGGGACCGGGGAGCTGTTTTTT; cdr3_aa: CASSSGLGTGELFF
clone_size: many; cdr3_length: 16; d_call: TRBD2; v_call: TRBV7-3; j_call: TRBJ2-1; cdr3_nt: TGTGCCAGCAGCTTAACAGGGCTAGCGGGAGTAGGTGAGCAGTTCTTC; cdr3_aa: CASSLTGLAGVGEQFF
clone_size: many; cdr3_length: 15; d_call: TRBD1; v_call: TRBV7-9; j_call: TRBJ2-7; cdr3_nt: TGTGCCAGCAGCAACGACAGGGGGAGTTCCTACGAGCAGTACTTC; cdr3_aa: CASSNDRGSSYEQYF
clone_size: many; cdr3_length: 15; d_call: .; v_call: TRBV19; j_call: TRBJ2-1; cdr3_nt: TGTGCCAGTAGTATTTTGGATAGCTCCTACAATGAGCAGTTCTTC; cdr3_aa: CASSILDSSYNEQFF
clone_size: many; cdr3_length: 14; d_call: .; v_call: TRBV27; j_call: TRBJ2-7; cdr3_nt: TGTGCCAGCAGTATAGACGGATTTCCTGCCGAGCAGCACTTC; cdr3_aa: CASSIDGFPAEQHF
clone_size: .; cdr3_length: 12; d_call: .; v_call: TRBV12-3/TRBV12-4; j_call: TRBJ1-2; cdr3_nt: TGTACCAGCGGTTTAGCTCTCTATGGCTACACCTTC; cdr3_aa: CTSGLALYGYTF
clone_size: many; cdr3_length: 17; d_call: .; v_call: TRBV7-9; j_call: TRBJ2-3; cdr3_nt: TGTGCCAGCAGCTCAGGTCTCAGGCTGACTAGCACAGATACGCAGTATTTT; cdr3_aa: CASSSGLRLTSTDTQYF
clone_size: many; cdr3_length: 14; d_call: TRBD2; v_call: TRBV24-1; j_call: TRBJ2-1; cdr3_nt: TGTGCCACCAGTGAGCCGGGACTAGCCTATGAGCAGTTCTTC; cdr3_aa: CATSEPGLAYEQFF
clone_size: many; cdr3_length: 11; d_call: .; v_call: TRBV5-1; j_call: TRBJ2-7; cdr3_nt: TGCGCCAGCAGCTTGGGTGGCGAGCAGTACTTC; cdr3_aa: CASSLGGEQYF
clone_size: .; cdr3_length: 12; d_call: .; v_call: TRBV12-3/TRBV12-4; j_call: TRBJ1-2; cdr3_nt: TGTGCCAGCAGTTTGGAGTCAGCTGGCTACACCTTC; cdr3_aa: CASSLESAGYTF
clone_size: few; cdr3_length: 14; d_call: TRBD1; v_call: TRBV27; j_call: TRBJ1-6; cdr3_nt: TGTGCCAGCAGTTTACAGGGGGCCTATTCACCCCTCCACTTT; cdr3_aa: CASSLQGAYSPLHF
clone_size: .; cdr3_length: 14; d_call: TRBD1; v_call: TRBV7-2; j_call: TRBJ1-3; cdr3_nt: TGTGCCAGCAGCCCACAGGGGTCTAGAAACACCATATATTTT; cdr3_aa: CASSPQGSRNTIYF
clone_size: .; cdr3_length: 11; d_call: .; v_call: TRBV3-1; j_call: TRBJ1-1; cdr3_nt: TGTGCCAGCAGCCTTAACACTGAAGCTTTCTTT; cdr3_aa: CASSLNTEAFF
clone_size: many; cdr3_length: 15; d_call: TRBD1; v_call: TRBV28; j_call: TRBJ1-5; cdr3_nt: TGTGCCAGCAGGTCGGCAGGGGGCTGGAATCAGCCCCAGCATTTT; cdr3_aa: CASRSAGGWNQPQHF
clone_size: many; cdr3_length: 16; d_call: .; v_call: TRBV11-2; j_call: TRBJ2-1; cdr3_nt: TGTGCCAGCAGCCAACGGGGCAGCAGCTCCTACAATGAGCAGTTCTTC; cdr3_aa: CASSQRGSSSYNEQFF
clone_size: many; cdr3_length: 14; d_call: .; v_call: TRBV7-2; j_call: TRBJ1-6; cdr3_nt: TGTGCCAGCAGCTTAGCCGTGGCTAATTCACCCCTCCACTTT; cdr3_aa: CASSLAVANSPLHF
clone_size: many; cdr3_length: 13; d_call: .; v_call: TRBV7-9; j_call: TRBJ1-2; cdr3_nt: TGTGCCAGCAGCTCCGCCGGCGACTATGGCTACACCTTC; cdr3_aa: CASSSAGDYGYTF
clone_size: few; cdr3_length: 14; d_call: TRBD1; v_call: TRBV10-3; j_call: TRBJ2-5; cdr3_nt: TGTGCCATCAGTGAAGACAGGGGGCCAGAGACCCAGTACTTC; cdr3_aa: CAISEDRGPETQYF
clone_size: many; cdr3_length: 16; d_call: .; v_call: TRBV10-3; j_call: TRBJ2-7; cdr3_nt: TGTGCCATCAGTGACTCGAAAGCGCAGGCTTCCTACGAGCAGTACTTC; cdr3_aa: CAISDSKAQASYEQYF
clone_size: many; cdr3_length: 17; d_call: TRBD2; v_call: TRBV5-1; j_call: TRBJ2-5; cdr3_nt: TGCGCCAGCAGCTTGGGGCTAGCGGGGACATTTGCGCCTACCCAGTACTTC; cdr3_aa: CASSLGLAGTFAPTQYF
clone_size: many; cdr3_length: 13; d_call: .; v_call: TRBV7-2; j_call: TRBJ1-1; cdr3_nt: TGTGCCAGCAGCGCTACAGTGAACACTGAAGCTTTCTTT; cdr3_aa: CASSATVNTEAFF
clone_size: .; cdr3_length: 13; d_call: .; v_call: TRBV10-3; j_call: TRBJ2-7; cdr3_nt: TGTGCCATCAGTCGGGACATTAACTACGAGCAGTACTTC; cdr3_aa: CAISRDINYEQYF
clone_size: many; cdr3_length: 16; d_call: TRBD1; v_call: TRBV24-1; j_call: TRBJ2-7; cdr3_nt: TGTGCCACCAGTGATTTGCCGGGACAGGGGGTGATCGAGCAGTACTTC; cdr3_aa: CATSDLPGQGVIEQYF
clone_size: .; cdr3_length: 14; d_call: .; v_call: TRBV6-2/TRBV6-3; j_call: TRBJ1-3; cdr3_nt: TGTGCCAGCAGAGGGGGGACCTCCGGAAACACCATATATTTT; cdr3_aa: CASRGGTSGNTIYF
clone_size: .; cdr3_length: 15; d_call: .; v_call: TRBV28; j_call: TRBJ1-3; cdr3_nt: TGTGCCAGCAGTTCTGCAGGGGTGAATGGAAACACCATATATTTT; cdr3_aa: CASSSAGVNGNTIYF
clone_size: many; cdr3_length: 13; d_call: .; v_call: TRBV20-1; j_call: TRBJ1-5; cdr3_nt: TGCAGTGCTAGAAACGAATGGGGTCAGCCCCAGCATTTT; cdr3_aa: CSARNEWGQPQHF
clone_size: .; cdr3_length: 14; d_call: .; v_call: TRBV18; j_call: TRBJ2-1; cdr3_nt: TGTGCCAGCTCACCGGCCCAGAACAACAATGAGCAGTTCTTC; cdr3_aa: CASSPAQNNNEQFF
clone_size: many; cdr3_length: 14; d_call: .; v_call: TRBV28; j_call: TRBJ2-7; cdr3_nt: TGTGCCAGCCACGTTAGCGGAGAGATCTACGAGCAGTACTTC; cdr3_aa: CASHVSGEIYEQYF
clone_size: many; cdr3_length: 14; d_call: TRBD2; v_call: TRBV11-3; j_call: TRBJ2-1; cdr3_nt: TGTGCCAGCAGCCTGAGCGGGGGTTACAATGAGCAGTTCTTC; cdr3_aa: CASSLSGGYNEQFF
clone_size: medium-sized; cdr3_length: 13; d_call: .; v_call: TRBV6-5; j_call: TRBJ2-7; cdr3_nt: TGTGCCAGCAGTTACGGGTACTCCTACGAGCAGTACTTC; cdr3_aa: CASSYGYSYEQYF
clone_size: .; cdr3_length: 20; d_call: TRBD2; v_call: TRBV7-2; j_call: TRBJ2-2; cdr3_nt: TGTGCCAGCAGCTCATTTATCGTCAGGGAGGGCGGGAGGAACACCGGGGAGCTGTTTTTT; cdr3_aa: CASSSFIVREGGRNTGELFF
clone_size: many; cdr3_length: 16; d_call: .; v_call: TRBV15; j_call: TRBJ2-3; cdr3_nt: TGTGCCACCAGCTACCGCTCGACAGGGAGGGGTGATACGCAGTATTTT; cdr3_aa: CATSYRSTGRGDTQYF
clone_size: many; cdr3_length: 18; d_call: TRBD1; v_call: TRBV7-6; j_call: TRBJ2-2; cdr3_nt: TGTGCCAGCAGCTACGGGACAGGGGTGAAAGGTCGCACCGGGGAGCTGTTTTTT; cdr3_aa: CASSYGTGVKGRTGELFF
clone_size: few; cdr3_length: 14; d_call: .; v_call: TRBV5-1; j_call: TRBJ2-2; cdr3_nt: TGCGCCAGCAGAAATAGCGGAGGCACCGGGGAGCTGTTTTTT; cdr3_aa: CASRNSGGTGELFF
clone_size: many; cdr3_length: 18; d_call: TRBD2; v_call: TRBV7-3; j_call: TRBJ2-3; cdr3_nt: TGTGCCAGCAGCTTAAGCGGGGGGCTCAGTTTCGGCACAGATACGCAGTATTTT; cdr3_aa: CASSLSGGLSFGTDTQYF